The T cell receptor (beta chain) under discussion was sequenced for a study of cytomegalovirus exposure and HLA in healthy donors. Concerning this clone: Its antigen is unidentified.

Trimming took off 3 bases at V and 6 bases at J, with 14 bases between the two ends. The germline V gene has CDR1 MNHNS and CDR2 SASEGT. This CDR3 spans 14 amino acids. Points from the study as a whole: Sequencing depth roughly uniform across donors was assumed in presence/absence analyses.

The study ran its PCR with 60 Vbeta and 13 Jbeta primers. TCRdb's copy holds only in-frame clones and misses some; the assay was immunoSEQ multiplex PCR. The profile covers approximately 190,000 clones, with approximately 84% appearing a single time and around 3% taken by the ten largest. Sequenced sample: PBMCs. The rearrangement links TRBV6-1 to TRBJ2-5; possible D gene TRBD2, 6 bases. The sequence came from a woman in her forties or fifties in good health and CMV-seropositive. DNA for the CDR3: TGTGCCAGCAGTGAGAGATTGCGGGACCAGACCCAGTACTTC. This codes for CASSERLRDQTQYF.